This paragraph covers one TCR beta chain sequence. The length of the CDR3 is 12 residues. The V end lost 5 bases, the J end lost 5 bases, and 7 bases lay between the germline ends. Germline V gene sequence: CDR1 SGHTA, CDR2 FQGTGA. These data belong to a study of blood T cell repertoires in COVID-19. Study details: From the United States, Italy and Spain came samples of acute and convalescent COVID-19. Sources were T cells, B-cell-depleted T cells, or PBMCs; the material itself was cDNA or gDNA.

Per the original methods: Reference gene primers were amplified, and this amplification served to estimate nucleated cell counts. Sequencing used immunoSEQ multiplex PCR; TCRdb keeps in-frame clones, though not all of them. That table supplies the V and J calls and clone size; D and trimming were determined from the DNA. Of 110,000 or so clones in the sample, about 90% were seen once. Source material: peripheral blood. This chain links TRBV7-3 with TRBJ2-1; D might be TRBD2 (5 bases). This receptor was identified in a man between 65 and 85 years old who had recovered from COVID-19. CDR3 region: CASSGGNNEQFF. Here the CDR3 DNA reads TGTGCCAGCAGCGGAGGCAACAATGAGCAGTTCTTC.